Presented here are 4 T cell receptor beta chains from one specimen sequenced in a study of T cells after yellow fever vaccination. TCRdb ran MiXCR on the 5' RACE reads and lists one entry per CDR3 protein. The sample lists roughly 310,000 distinct CDR3 sequences; 8.7% were seen once. The input for sequencing was PBMCs, taken on the day of the first yellow fever vaccination. These receptors all come from a man between 18 and 35 years old who received the YFV17D yellow fever vaccine.

The chain uses TRBV18 and TRBJ1-4, with D unresolved. V was clipped by 6 bases and J by 10 bases, with 21 bases between them. In germline, CDR1 is KGHSH, CDR2 LQKENI. The CDR3 spans 15 residues. CDR3: CASSREEGGLAKLFF. The CDR3 DNA is TGTGCCAGCTCCCGAGAGGAGGGAGGTTTGGCAAAACTGTTTTTT.

The chain combines TRBV4-2 with TRBJ2-1; TRBD2 might be the D (6 bases). Looked up from germline, CDR1 is LGHNA and CDR2 is YNFKEQ. V lost 0 bases and J lost 4, with 10 bases in between. The CDR3 consists of 15 residues. Here the CDR3 DNA reads TGTGCCAGCAGCCAAGAGGGGGGATTGTACAATGAGCAGTTCTTC. The encoded protein is CASSQEGGLYNEQFF.

The rearrangement uses TRBV29-1 and TRBJ1-1; D not resolved. Germline CDR1 reads SQVTM; CDR2 reads ANQGSEA. This CDR3 region has 11 residues. V lost 7 bases to trimming and J lost 11 bases, with 17 bases between them. CDR3: CSARGHLVAFF. Written as DNA, the CDR3 is TGCAGCGCGCGTGGGCACCTTGTTGCTTTCTTT.

Many counts were recorded for this clonotype. The chain carries TRBV10-3 and TRBJ1-1, with D uncertain. Germline V gives CDR1 ENHRY, CDR2 SYGVKD. The germline V and J ends were trimmed by 3 bases and 1 base, with 3 bases remaining between them. The CDR3 is 12 residues long. The CDR3 DNA reads TGTGCCATCAGTGAAGGGAACACTGAAGCTTTCTTT. Its translation: CAISEGNTEAFF.